This T cell receptor beta chain appears in the sequencing data of a study of regulatory T cells in long-lasting Graves disease. Through Arm-PCR of CDR3 regions and iRepertoire HTBI primers, TCR beta libraries were built. In the original workflow: Detected in the samples were approximately 58 TRBV and about 15 TRBJ segments. From the multiplex PCR reads, TCRdb called clonotypes with MiXCR, one entry per CDR3 protein. Here the V and J calls rest on TCRdb's processing, not on the authors' analysis. The table has some 560,000 distinct CDR3 sequences, around 16% seen once; the top ten hold roughly 25%. The time point was: newly diagnosed GD, antithyroid drugs for less than 3 months. RNA isolated from PBMCs was used to make the TCR library. Germline-derived CDR1 and CDR2 are DFQATT and SNEGSKA (reference sequence). This CDR3 region has 16 residues. After removal of 0 bases from V and 5 bases from J, the junction contained 9 bases not matched to a gene.

The same specimen was also included in a second study, on T cells in Graves' hyperthyroidism and ophthalmopathy.

The TCR comes from a woman aged 35 to 60 with Graves disease. The sequenced sample was peripheral blood mononuclear cells (PBMCs), obtained at new diagnosis, from a patient treated with antithyroid drugs. The chain carries TRBV20-1 and TRBJ2-2; 7 bases line up with TRBD1. Here the CDR3 reads CSARDLDRATTGELFF. CDR3 DNA sequence: TGCAGTGCTAGAGATCTCGACAGGGCAACAACCGGGGAGCTGTTTTTT.